This T cell receptor beta chain was found in a study of blood T cell repertoires in COVID-19. About the research overall: Spain, Italy and the United States supplied samples that represented acute and convalescent COVID-19. T cells, B-cell-depleted T cells, or PBMCs provided the cDNA or gDNA that served as material.

Original methodology: Estimated nucleated cell counts came from reference gene primer amplification. TCRdb keeps only in-frame clones here, not all; method: immunoSEQ multiplex PCR. V and J calls and clone size follow that table, whereas D and trimming were derived from the DNA. This sample yields more than 65,000 clones, of which about 91% are seen a single time; around 5.8% belongs to the top ten. Specimen: peripheral blood. The clonotype was recovered from a woman in her forties or fifties with acute or convalescent COVID-19.

The CDR3 DNA is TGTGCCAGCAGTTACTCGAGGAGCTACGAGCAGTACTTC. Translated: CASSYSRSYEQYF. The chain couples TRBV6-6 to TRBJ2-7; D unclear. V shed 0 bases and J shed 3 bases, with 6 bases lying between them. This CDR3 spans 13 amino acids. Per the germline V gene, CDR1 is MNHNY and CDR2 is SVGAGI (reference sequence).